The 15 T cell receptor beta chains below all came from one sample that was sequenced in a study of tumor-infiltrating lymphocytes in primary liver carcinoma. A primer matching the constant region was used to make TCR beta cDNA from 450 to 550 ng of total RNA. Three nested multiplex PCR rounds, a slightly modified ARM-PCR, produced the libraries for TCR beta. The first two PCR rounds used TRBV1-TRBV30 forward primers with a C-beta reverse primer, 9 to 10 cycles each. TCRdb re-called the multiplex PCR reads with MiXCR, one entry per CDR3 protein. This table holds around 210,000 distinct CDR3 sequences, approximately 65% found once. Germline DNA was extracted too, while blood RNA derived from unsorted whole blood. Input material: peripheral blood. The receptors stem from a woman in her fifties or sixties with primary liver carcinoma and hepatitis B virus infection.

In this sample, this clonotype turned up once. One end of the junction is discordant with germline, which a read error may explain. This chain connects TRBV7-9 to TRBJ1-4; the match to TRBD1 covers 9 bases. Germline CDR1 SEHNR, CDR2 FQNEAQ (reference sequence). There are 18 residues in the CDR3. CDR3 sequence: CTSSLSAGQGTTNEKLFF. The CDR3 DNA reads TGTACCAGCAGCTTATCCGCGGGACAGGGAACAACAAATGAAAAACTGTTTTTT.

This clonotype was detected many times. V usage is TRBV28 and J usage is TRBJ2-2; D may be TRBD2 (6 bases). V gave up 5 bases and J gave up 2 bases, with 12 bases separating them. The germline gives CDR1 MDHEN, CDR2 SYDVKM. This CDR3 region has 15 residues. CDR3 residues: CASSQGGGNTGELFF. CDR3 nucleotide sequence: TGTGCCAGCAGTCAGGGAGGTGGAAACACCGGGGAGCTGTTTTTT. The variable domain in full, completed from reference TRBV28 and TRBJ2-2, reads DVKVTQSSRYLVKRTGEKVFLECVQDMDHENMFWYRQDPGLGLRLIYFSYDVKMKEKGDIPEGYSVSREKKERFSLILESASTNQTSMYLCASSQGGGNTGELFFGEGSRLTVL.

In the case of this clonotype: A clone one base away is much larger, so this may be a read error. Since no conserved phenylalanine or tryptophan closes the CDR3, a read error is the likely cause. The chain recombines TRBV6-2 or TRBV6-3 with TRBJ1-1; maybe TRBD1 (6 bases). V lost 4 bases and J lost 1, with 10 bases in between. The CDR3 is 14 amino acids. Germline V gives CDR1 MNHEY, CDR2 SVGEGT. CDR3 loop: CASSFRTANTEAFL. The CDR3 DNA reads as TGTGCCAGCAGTTTCCGGACAGCGAACACTGAAGCTTTCCTT.

This clonotype was detected many times. The chain employs TRBV12-3 or TRBV12-4 and TRBJ2-1; a weak D match, TRBD2 (7 bases). CDR3 size: 15 residues. Trimming stripped 6 bases from V and 2 bases from J, with 14 bases between. The CDR3 loop reads CASSPPGGPYNEQFF. The CDR3 DNA sequence: TGTGCCAGCAGCCCCCCGGGGGGCCCCTACAATGAGCAGTTCTTC.

The rearrangement uses TRBV28 and TRBJ2-7, with D perhaps matching TRBD1 (5 bases). Germline CDR1 MDHEN, CDR2 SYDVKM. Trimming pared 7 bases from V and 2 bases from J, leaving 6 bases between. There are 11 residues in the CDR3. CDR3 sequence (DNA): TGTGCCAGCAAGGACACCTACGAGCAGTACTTC. This codes for CASKDTYEQYF.

Turning to this clonotype: One junction end disagrees with the germline gene, perhaps due to a read error. The rearrangement uses TRBV14 and TRBJ2-7; D gene ambiguous. The CDR3 runs 12 residues. The germline V gene has CDR1 SGHDN and CDR2 FVKESK. CDR3 nucleotide sequence: TGTGTCAGCAGCCTACGGCTCTACGAGCAGTACTTC. As protein: CVSSLRLYEQYF. Full variable domain (remainder filled in from reference TRBV14 and TRBJ2-7): EAGVTQFPSHSVIEKGQTVTLRCDPISGHDNLYWYRRVMGKEIKFLLHFVKESKQDESGMPNNRFLAERTGGTYSTLKVQPAELEDSGVYFCVSSLRLYEQYFGPGTRLTVT.

The CDR3 protein is CASRLTGRSYEQYF. CDR3 nucleotide sequence: TGCGCCAGCAGGCTTACTGGCAGGAGCTACGAGCAGTACTTC. V is TRBV4-1 and J is TRBJ2-7; D ambiguous. The ends were cut back, 6 bases at V and 3 bases at J, with 15 bases in the middle. There are 14 residues in the CDR3. CDR1 and CDR2 (germline): MGHRA, YSYEKL.

The chain joins TRBV11-2 to TRBJ2-3; D is perhaps TRBD1 (6 bases). The CDR3 loop spans 14 amino acids. Germline CDR1 SGHAT, CDR2 FQNNGV. Trimming took off 0 bases at V and 15 bases at J, with 19 bases between the two ends. The CDR3 DNA sequence: TGTGCCAGCAGCTTAGAACAGGGCCTTGATATGCACTATTTT. As protein: CASSLEQGLDMHYF. Complete variable domain (other parts from reference TRBV11-2 and TRBJ2-3): EAGVAQSPRYKIIEKRQSVAFWCNPISGHATLYWYQQILGQGPKLLIQFQNNGVVDDSQLPKDRFSAERLKGVDSTLKIQPAKLEDSAVYLCASSLEQGLDMHYFGPGTRLTVL.

The V call is TRBV6-2 or TRBV6-3, the J call TRBJ2-5; 7 nucleotides line up with TRBD2. Germline V CDR1 and CDR2: MNHEY, SVGEGT. The CDR3 runs 17 residues. The V and J ends lost 11 bases and 1 base, in that order; junction bases with no gene match: 19. The CDR3 sequence: CAVSYPPLAAPQETQYF. Here the CDR3 DNA reads TGTGCCGTCAGTTACCCCCCGCTAGCGGCACCCCAAGAGACCCAGTACTTC.

This clonotype came up a few times. V usage is TRBV6-5 and J usage is TRBJ2-7; D uncertain. The V end was cut by 0 bases, the J end by 1 base, with 13 bases between. The CDR3 loop spans 16 amino acids. From germline, CDR1 is MNHEY and CDR2 SVGAGI. The CDR3 reads CASSYSTERGSYEQYF. The CDR3 coding sequence is TGTGCCAGCAGTTACTCAACGGAGAGAGGTTCCTACGAGCAGTACTTC.

This chain links TRBV5-1 with TRBJ1-5, with D unresolved. V gave up 0 bases and J gave up 8 bases, with 12 bases separating them. Germline V CDR1 and CDR2: SGHRS, YFSETQ. The CDR3 sequence is 14 residues long. The CDR3 is CASSLGADSKPQHF. CDR3 bases: TGCGCCAGCAGCTTGGGGGCGGATTCGAAGCCCCAGCATTTT.

With regard to this clonotype: Being one base from a much bigger clone, this may be a read error. The chain combines TRBV10-3 with TRBJ2-7; 10 positions agree with TRBD2. The V gene end was trimmed by 10 bases and the J gene end by 3 bases; junction bases not matched to a gene: 9. Germline-derived CDR1 and CDR2 are ENHRY and SYGVKD. The length of the CDR3 is 14 residues. CDR3 loop: CATTQAGGRYEQYF. CDR3 DNA: TGTGCCACCACTCAAGCGGGAGGGCGCTACGAGCAGTACTTC.

The chain combines TRBV6-5 with TRBJ2-3; 11 nucleotides agree with TRBD2. V lost 2 bases, J lost 6 bases, and 7 bases stayed unmatched. Per germline, CDR1 MNHEY and CDR2 SVGAGI. CDR3 size: 16 residues. The CDR3 nucleotides read TGTGCCAGCAGTTACCGGGGACTAGCGGCCAGGGATACGCAGTATTTT. The encoded protein is CASSYRGLAARDTQYF.

Only a few counts were recorded for this clonotype. This could be a read error, since a much larger clone is one nucleotide away. CDR3 in DNA: TGTGCCAGCAGCTTGAGCTCTGGGGCCAACGTCCCGACTTTC. This codes for CASSLSSGANVPTF. The V gene is TRBV5-4, the J gene TRBJ2-6; D might be TRBD1 (5 bases). Germline CDR1 SGHNT, CDR2 YYREEE (reference sequence). This CDR3 spans 14 amino acids. The complete variable domain, with remaining parts taken from reference TRBV5-4 and TRBJ2-6, reads ETGVTQSPTHLIKTRGQQVTLRCSSQSGHNTVSWYQQALGQGPQFIFQYYREEENGRGNFPPRFSGLQFPNYSSELNVNALELDDSALYLCASSLSSGANVPTFGAGSRLTVL.

This clonotype was counted a single time. The rearrangement uses TRBV11-3 and TRBJ1-1; D not certain. The CDR3 consists of 15 residues. Between the trimmed V and J ends, which lost 2 bases and 7 bases, there was a span of 17 bases. Germline V CDR1 and CDR2: SGHNT, YENEEA. The CDR3 DNA reads TGTGCCAGCAGCTTACCGGGAGGCTTGAGCAATGAAGCTTTCTTT. Translation: CASSLPGGLSNEAFF.